A single sample is the source of the 18 T cell receptor beta chains below, sequenced in a study of beta chain features in type 1 diabetes. The entirety of the isolated RNA underwent reverse transcription, so expressed TCRB transcripts were sequenced. TCRdb's table, derived via immunoSEQ multiplex PCR, lists solely in-frame clones and lacks some. This table holds 350,000 to 450,000 clones, about 15% found once. The sequenced sample was naive CD4+ T cells from blood. The receptor set was obtained from a woman between 18 and 29 years old in good health.

The J gene is TRBJ2-1, the V gene TRBV9, with 16 bases that match TRBD2. Germline CDR1 is SGDLS and CDR2 is YYNGEE. The V and J ends lost 0 bases and 10 bases, in that order; junction bases with no gene match: 10. The CDR3 consists of 18 residues. CDR3 protein: CASSVATVGLAGGGEQFF. As DNA, the CDR3 is TGTGCCAGCAGCGTAGCTACCGTGGGACTAGCGGGAGGGGGAGAGCAGTTCTTC.

A word on this clone: Other DNA sequences of this sample code for an identical CDR3. This sequence joins TRBV30 and TRBJ2-1, with 8 bases lining up with TRBD1. From germline, CDR1 is GTSNPN and CDR2 SVGIG (reference sequence). V was pared by 6 bases and J by 0 bases, with 13 bases of the junction left unmatched. CDR3 length equals 17 residues. In DNA, the CDR3 is TGTGCCTGTACCCGACCTGGGACAGGACGCTCCTACAATGAGCAGTTCTTC. Amino acids: CACTRPGTGRSYNEQFF.

V usage is TRBV5-1 and J usage is TRBJ2-3, with D unclear. With 2 bases removed from V and 0 bases from J, the gap between germline ends came to 4 bases. CDR3 length equals 13 residues. CDR1 and CDR2 from the germline V gene are SGHRS and YFSETQ. The CDR3 DNA follows: TGCGCCAGCAGCTTCCCGAGCACAGATACGCAGTATTTT. This codes for CASSFPSTDTQYF.

There are a few counts of this clone. The chain recombines TRBV7-8 with TRBJ2-3, with a possible D match to TRBD1 (5 bases). The CDR3 runs to 11 residues. The V gene's germline CDR1 is SGHVS and CDR2 FQNEAQ. V was pared by 6 bases and J by 8 bases, with 9 bases between. The CDR3 loop is CASSKGFTQYF. Here the CDR3 DNA reads TGTGCCAGCAGTAAGGGGTTTACGCAGTATTTT.

The chain uses TRBV6-5 and TRBJ2-1; possible D gene TRBD2, 6 bases. Trimming left V 4 bases short and J 7 bases short, with 14 bases between. Germline CDR1 MNHEY, CDR2 SVGAGI. The CDR3 extends over 14 amino acids. The CDR3 region is CASSWPGLVNEQFF. DNA for the CDR3: TGTGCCAGCAGTTGGCCGGGACTGGTTAATGAGCAGTTCTTC.

This clone has a handful of counts. As DNA, the CDR3 is TGTGCCAGCAGTCCGGGACAGTCTCGAGGAAACACCATATATTTT. This codes for CASSPGQSRGNTIYF. This chain connects TRBV27 to TRBJ1-3, with 7 bases aligning to TRBD1. Germline trimming cut 5 bases from V and 4 bases from J; bases unmatched to any gene: 8. This CDR3 contains 15 residues. The V gene's germline CDR1 is MNHEY and CDR2 SMNVEV (reference sequence).

A few counts support this clone. This chain joins TRBV5-1 and TRBJ2-6, with D perhaps TRBD1 (6 bases). Per germline, CDR1 SGHRS and CDR2 YFSETQ. V shed 3 bases and J shed 0 bases, with 13 bases lying between them. This CDR3 has 17 residues. CDR3 nucleotides: TGCGCCAGCAGCTCCCGGGACATCCTCTCTGGGGCCAACGTCCTGACTTTC. Its translation: CASSSRDILSGANVLTF. Together with reference TRBV5-1 and TRBJ2-6, the CDR3 gives the full variable domain: KAGVTQTPRYLIKTRGQQVTLSCSPISGHRSVSWYQQTPGQGLQFLFEYFSETQRNKGNFPGRFSGRQFSNSRSEMNVSTLELGDSALYLCASSSRDILSGANVLTFGAGSRLTVL.

The J gene is TRBJ2-5, the V gene TRBV29-1; D is perhaps TRBD2 (6 bases). CDR1 is SQVTM and CDR2 is ANQGSEA in the germline V gene. The V and J ends lost 6 bases and 3 bases respectively, with 11 bases between them. The CDR3 sequence is 12 residues long. CDR3 in amino acids: CSVGDFEETQYF. CDR3 nucleotides: TGCAGCGTGGGGGACTTCGAAGAGACCCAGTACTTC.

This clone was detected only a few times. The rearrangement links TRBV5-1 to TRBJ2-3, with TRBD2 matching 9 bases. This CDR3 contains 14 residues. Trimming at V came to 4 bases and at J to 6 bases, leaving 6 bases not matched to a gene. The germline CDR1 and CDR2 sequences are SGHRS and YFSETQ. CDR3 nucleotide sequence: TGCGCCAGCAGCGGGACTAGCTTATCCGATACGCAGTATTTT. Protein: CASSGTSLSDTQYF. Combining the CDR3 with reference TRBV5-1 and TRBJ2-3 gives the whole variable domain KAGVTQTPRYLIKTRGQQVTLSCSPISGHRSVSWYQQTPGQGLQFLFEYFSETQRNKGNFPGRFSGRQFSNSRSEMNVSTLELGDSALYLCASSGTSLSDTQYFGPGTRLTVL.

CDR3 loop: CSVGRRGLNTEAFF. Written as DNA, the CDR3 is TGCAGCGTGGGGAGACGGGGGTTGAACACTGAAGCTTTCTTT. V usage is TRBV29-1 and J usage is TRBJ1-1; the D gene is possibly TRBD1 (5 bases). The CDR3 sequence is 14 residues long. V lost 6 bases to trimming and J lost 0 bases, with 14 bases between them. CDR1 and CDR2 (germline): SQVTM, ANQGSEA.

This chain links TRBV4-3 with TRBJ2-7, with a possible D match to TRBD2 (6 bases). This CDR3 has 14 amino acids. Germline-derived CDR1 and CDR2 are LGHNA and YSLEER. Trimming pared 4 bases from V and 3 bases from J, leaving 13 bases between. CDR3 DNA: TGCGCCAGCAGCCCAGGTGTTAGCGGCTACGAGCAGTACTTC. This encodes CASSPGVSGYEQYF.

V and J are TRBV27 and TRBJ1-2; D might be TRBD1 (6 bases). V was clipped by 2 bases and J by 7 bases, with 11 bases between them. Germline lookup yields CDR1 MNHEY and CDR2 SMNVEV (reference sequence). This CDR3 contains 13 residues. CDR3 coding DNA: TGTGCCAGCAGTTTAATCAGGGGATTTGGCTACACCTTC. Protein sequence: CASSLIRGFGYTF.

This clone was observed a few times. The gene calls are TRBV2 and TRBJ1-1, with unresolved D. The CDR3 totals 16 residues. Per the germline V gene, CDR1 is SNHLY and CDR2 is FYNNEI. The V end was cut by 6 bases, the J end by 0 bases, with 17 bases between. The CDR3 region has the DNA TGTGCCAGCAGCGCTCGGGCCCGGGGAATGAACACTGAAGCTTTCTTT. Amino acid sequence: CASSARARGMNTEAFF.

The gene calls are TRBV18 and TRBJ2-1, with D uncertain. Germline assignment: CDR1 KGHSH and CDR2 LQKENI. V lost 2 bases, J lost 3 bases, and 8 bases lay in between. This CDR3 has 14 amino acids. The CDR3 is CASSPGANYNEQFF. CDR3 DNA: TGTGCCAGCTCACCAGGAGCGAACTACAATGAGCAGTTCTTC.

V is TRBV6-5 and J is TRBJ2-7; TRBD1 matches at 10 bases. CDR3 length equals 16 residues. J gave up 0 bases and V 0 bases, and 2 bases lay outside the gene matches. Germline V lookup: CDR1 MNHEY, CDR2 SVGAGI. DNA of the CDR3: TGTGCCAGCAGTTACTCCTGGACAGGGGGCTCCTACGAGCAGTACTTC. Translation gives CASSYSWTGGSYEQYF.

The chain joins TRBV14 to TRBJ2-1, with 10 bases matching TRBD2. V lost 4 bases to trimming and J lost 4 bases; unmatched junction nucleotides: 4. This CDR3 has 15 amino acids. Germline V lookup: CDR1 SGHDN, CDR2 FVKESK. CDR3 in amino acids: CASSRGTSVYNEQFF. The CDR3 DNA is TGTGCCAGCAGCCGGGGGACTAGCGTATACAATGAGCAGTTCTTC.

This clone came up a few times. The CDR3 bases are TGTGCCTGGAGTGTAAGACAGGGAGATTCCTACGAGCAGTACTTC. Translating it yields CAWSVRQGDSYEQYF. This rearrangement joins TRBV30 to TRBJ2-7, with 7 bases matching TRBD1. Germline V CDR1 and CDR2: GTSNPN, SVGIG (reference sequence). V dropped 0 bases and J dropped 1; count of bases not matched to a gene: 6. This CDR3 is built from 15 residues.

This clone was counted between two and nine times. V is TRBV2 and J is TRBJ2-5; tentatively, D is TRBD2 (6 bases). Germline-derived CDR1 and CDR2 are SNHLY and FYNNEI. With 7 bases removed from V and 2 bases from J, the gap between germline ends came to 14 bases. The CDR3 runs 14 residues. The CDR3 sequence is CASTRLAKQETQYF. Here the CDR3 DNA reads TGTGCCAGCACGAGGCTAGCGAAACAAGAGACCCAGTACTTC.